These T cell receptor beta chains were read from a single sample in a study of cytomegalovirus exposure and HLA in healthy donors. Only in-frame clones appear in the TCRdb table, and some are missing; sequencing was by immunoSEQ multiplex PCR. This table has roughly 100,000 clones, under 85% appearing once. The specimen was PBMCs. These receptors came from a man younger than 30 in good health and CMV-seronegative. CDR3s include the opening cysteine and the closing phenylalanine or tryptophan. A D gene is named only where the DNA matches it firmly.

CDR3aa,j_gene,v_gene,d_gene
CAISTGGYEQYF,TRBJ2-7,TRBV10-3,TRBD1
CASRRSGPATDTQYF,TRBJ2-3,TRBV6-1,NA
CASSAGASTDTQYF,TRBJ2-3,TRBV6-5,NA
CASSFSGQGVYSGYTF,TRBJ1-2,TRBV27,TRBD1
CAIRGLAGEYEQFF,TRBJ2-1,TRBV10-3,TRBD2
CASSTGTGELFF,TRBJ2-2,TRBV6-4,NA
CASSVSGRADEQFF,TRBJ2-1,TRBV9,TRBD2
CAWTDSTNEKLFF,TRBJ1-4,TRBV30,NA
CASSRTGWNEQYF,TRBJ2-7,TRBV6-6,TRBD1
CSVGVAGVYNEQFF,TRBJ2-1,TRBV29-1,TRBD2
CASSQSGRADNEQFF,TRBJ2-1,TRBV5-1,TRBD2
CASSLGGSNEQFF,TRBJ2-1,TRBV7-3,NA
CASSLPGLAGGELFF,TRBJ2-2,TRBV11-2,TRBD2
CASSPIWSGYTF,TRBJ1-2,TRBV7-2,NA
CASSYSLAPGNTIYF,TRBJ1-3,TRBV6-5,NA
CASRARDYPQETQYF,TRBJ2-5,TRBV2,TRBD2
CASSRPGTGNTEAFF,TRBJ1-1,TRBV6-1,TRBD1
CASSGAAEQYF,TRBJ2-7,TRBV7-2,NA
CASSIPRLNTEAFF,TRBJ1-1,TRBV19,NA
CASGLVHFVREGNEKLFF,TRBJ1-4,TRBV12-5,NA